This T cell receptor (beta chain) is drawn from a study of cytomegalovirus exposure and HLA in healthy donors. Study conclusions and caveats: A later analysis found TCR association rates differed by HLA locus, highest for DRB1 and lowest for HLA-C.

Germline CDR1 and CDR2: SNHLY and FYNNEI. The CDR3 length is 15 residues. V lost 7 bases, J lost 0 bases, and 2 bases stayed unmatched. Worth noting for this clone: What it recognizes is unknown.

The PCR contained 60 Vbeta and 13 Jbeta primers. Data came from immunoSEQ multiplex PCR; TCRdb stores just in-frame clones and leaves some out. The sample includes roughly 150,000 clones, approximately 80% of them seen just once. The sequenced sample was PBMCs. V and J are TRBV2 and TRBJ2-5; 13 nucleotides agree with TRBD2. The sequence came from a man aged 25 to 40 in good health and CMV-seronegative. In DNA form, the CDR3 reads TGTGCCAGCAAACTAGCGGGGGGGCACCAAGAGACCCAGTACTTC. Translated: CASKLAGGHQETQYF.